The subject of this entry is one T cell receptor (beta chain). The sample is drawn from a study of OX40 agonist ivuxolimab in advanced cancers. The germline CDR1 and CDR2 sequences are MNHEY and SMNVEV (reference sequence). The CDR3 extends over 13 amino acids. V lost 5 bases and J 4 bases, leaving 9 bases between the germline ends. Assay: immunoSEQ multiplex PCR; the TCRdb copy retains only in-frame clones and omits some. The sample has 90,000 or so clones, 92% seen once; the top ten hold approximately 3.6%. The gene calls are TRBV27 and TRBJ2-1; the D is unclear. Sequencing used CD4+ or CD8+ T cells sorted from blood, obtained in a trial of the OX40 agonist ivuxolimab. The origin of this receptor is an adult with an advanced solid tumor such as melanoma, head and neck, liver or kidney cancer. CDR3: CASSSFSYNEQFF. As DNA, the CDR3 is TGTGCCAGCAGTAGCTTTTCGTACAATGAGCAGTTCTTC.